This TCR beta chain was profiled in a study of post-analysis software for immune sequencing data (dated by TCRdb to 2015 to 2017). Background for the entire study: Disease courses on record covered relapsing-remitting, secondary progressive and progressive-relapsing multiple sclerosis, though some patients had no subtype annotation. The patient repertoires were compared against approximately twelve previously published healthy control repertoires obtained from donors aged about 6 to 25 years. A subset of samples was prepared in parallel using single-end sample barcoding, then pooled and co-amplified after Illumina adapter ligation. What the research found in general, with its limitations: Normalized Chao1 diversity was significantly lower in multiple sclerosis patients than controls, suggesting substantial peripheral T-cell clonal expansion. The multiple sclerosis patient group was slightly younger than the control group. Patients showed significantly higher frequencies than controls for about 5 TRBV segments, among them TRBV5-6, TRBV5-1 and TRBV20-1. Direct clustering with F measure revealed strong co-clustering of samples prepared in the same batch, which led to a batch-effect correction.

V is trimmed back by 5 bases and J by 1 base, and the junction contains 6 bases that no gene match accounts for. Via the germline V gene, CDR1 is SGHTA and CDR2 FQGNSA. From its cysteine to its phenylalanine, the CDR3 spans 15 amino acids. This entry keeps only the CDR3 DNA: 45 bases, framed from base 1. This clonotype was counted many times. Its antigen remains unidentified. Base qualities are missing; no much larger clone stands one base away. Library generation was performed with PCR. The sequencer was an Illumina HiSeq 2500. To reduce PCR and sequencing biases, unique molecular identifiers were built into the TCR beta cDNA libraries. Roughly 0.5 million cDNA molecules were obtained per 1 to 10 million input T cells, so each molecule approximated one T cell. Patient libraries were prepared and sequenced with the same protocol used for the earlier healthy control dataset. Within a given batch, samples were prepared together, multiplexed and sequenced on the same HiSeq lane. Per the authors' processing: Raw barcoded reads were processed with MIGEC, and single-read molecular identifier groups were discarded before consensus assembly and CDR3 extraction. Clonotype tables were post-analysed with VDJtools, normalizing diversity by down-sampling all datasets to the smallest sample size. To correct batch-related cross-sample contamination, repertoire overlap clustering matched CDR3 amino acid sequences but not nucleotide sequences. In TCRdb, the public reads were trimmed at Q25 with fastp and aligned with MiXCR, with productive beta chains retained. Each CDR3 protein gets just one entry, which takes the most common genes and DNA from the rows behind it. The V and J calls were determined by TCRdb, not by the authors. The sample contains a few hundred thousand distinct CDR3 sequences, approximately 34% of them found a single time. The ten largest clonotypes hold roughly 4.8% of the sample.

TCR beta repertoires were profiled from peripheral blood of about a dozen young patients with multiple sclerosis to demonstrate the VDJtools post-analysis software. Multiple sclerosis patients were children and adolescents aged roughly 6 to 16 years. Sequencing used blood. This chain is built from TRBV7-2 and TRBJ2-3, with TRBD1 identical over 7 junction bases. This TCR was recovered from a girl between 10 and 17 years old with multiple sclerosis. The DNA is as follows: TGTGCCAGCAGCCCATGGGACAGACGCACAGATACGCAGTATTTT. Translated, it gives CASSPWDRRTDTQYF. The full variable domain, completed from the reference TRBV7-2 and TRBJ2-3 proteins outside the CDR3, reads GAGVSQSPSNKVTEKGKDVELRCDPISGHTALYWYRQSLGQGLEFLIYFQGNSAPDKSGLPSDRFSAERTGGSVSTLTIQRTQQEDSAVYLCASSPWDRRTDTQYFGPGTRLTVL.